The rows below give T cell receptor beta chains drawn from one sample of a study of shared clonotypes between healthy human individuals. TCRdb's copy holds only in-frame clones and misses some; the assay was immunoSEQ multiplex PCR. The table shows about 710,000 clones, with around 73% occurring only once. Sequenced input: memory CD4+ T cells sorted from blood. All receptors come from a woman aged 25-40 years in good health. The CDR3 runs from the conserved cysteine through the conserved F or W. Each record gives: J gene, clone size, CDR3 length, V gene, D gene, CDR3 DNA, CDR3 protein. A D gene is named only where the DNA matches it firmly. Clone size appears in some rows only: once, few, many, or a class for an expanded clone.

j_call: TRBJ1-5; clone_size: many; cdr3_length: 15; v_call: TRBV2; d_call: NA; cdr3_nt: TGTGCCAGCAGTGAAGGCAGGGCAGGGAATCAGCCCCAGCATTTT; cdr3_aa: CASSEGRAGNQPQHF
j_call: TRBJ2-7; clone_size: NA; cdr3_length: 15; v_call: TRBV6-5; d_call: NA; cdr3_nt: TGTGCCAGCAGTTACTCCACGCGGGCTACCTACGAGCAGTACTTC; cdr3_aa: CASSYSTRATYEQYF
j_call: TRBJ1-5; clone_size: few; cdr3_length: 13; v_call: TRBV29-1; d_call: NA; cdr3_nt: TGCAGCGTGACCTTGAGCGGCGATCAGCCCCAGCATTTT; cdr3_aa: CSVTLSGDQPQHF
j_call: TRBJ1-1; clone_size: NA; cdr3_length: 12; v_call: TRBV25-1; d_call: NA; cdr3_nt: TGTGCCAGCAGTGAACTAGTCGGTGAAGCTTTCTTT; cdr3_aa: CASSELVGEAFF
j_call: TRBJ2-7; clone_size: NA; cdr3_length: 14; v_call: TRBV14; d_call: TRBD2; cdr3_nt: TGTGCCAGCAGCCGGGCTAGCGGTTCCTACGAGCAGTACTTC; cdr3_aa: CASSRASGSYEQYF
j_call: TRBJ2-7; clone_size: many; cdr3_length: 14; v_call: TRBV19; d_call: NA; cdr3_nt: TGTGCCAGTAGTAGGGGGAGCGACCCCTACGAGCAGTACTTC; cdr3_aa: CASSRGSDPYEQYF
j_call: TRBJ2-5; clone_size: NA; cdr3_length: 15; v_call: TRBV5-1; d_call: NA; cdr3_nt: TGCGCCAGCAGCTTCGGCACGGCGATGCAAGAGACCCAGTACTTC; cdr3_aa: CASSFGTAMQETQYF
j_call: TRBJ2-5; clone_size: NA; cdr3_length: 12; v_call: TRBV29-1; d_call: NA; cdr3_nt: TGCAGCGTTGATACGGACCAAGAGACCCAGTACTTC; cdr3_aa: CSVDTDQETQYF
j_call: TRBJ2-7; clone_size: NA; cdr3_length: 14; v_call: TRBV6-4; d_call: NA; cdr3_nt: TGTGCCAGCAGAGGTAATCCGGGGCCCTACGAGCAGTACTTC; cdr3_aa: CASRGNPGPYEQYF
j_call: TRBJ2-7; clone_size: NA; cdr3_length: 14; v_call: TRBV18; d_call: TRBD2; cdr3_nt: TGTGCCAGCTCAATTAGCGGGAGGGATTACGAGCAGTACTTC; cdr3_aa: CASSISGRDYEQYF
j_call: TRBJ2-5; clone_size: NA; cdr3_length: 14; v_call: TRBV6-1; d_call: NA; cdr3_nt: TGTGCCAGCGAGCAGGGACTGAAAATTGGGACCCAGTACTTC; cdr3_aa: CASEQGLKIGTQYF
j_call: TRBJ2-2; clone_size: NA; cdr3_length: 15; v_call: TRBV10-3; d_call: NA; cdr3_nt: TGTGCCATCTCCAGAGAGGGGGGGGACACCGGGGAGCTGTTTTTT; cdr3_aa: CAISREGGDTGELFF
j_call: TRBJ2-2; clone_size: NA; cdr3_length: 18; v_call: TRBV4-1; d_call: NA; cdr3_nt: TGCGCCAGCAGCAAGACCCCCTACAGCGGTTATAACACCGGGGAGCTGTTTTTT; cdr3_aa: CASSKTPYSGYNTGELFF
j_call: TRBJ2-1; clone_size: few; cdr3_length: 14; v_call: TRBV5-1; d_call: TRBD2; cdr3_nt: TGCGCCAGCAGTACCACAGCGGGGTACAATGAGCAGTTCTTC; cdr3_aa: CASSTTAGYNEQFF
j_call: TRBJ2-1; clone_size: many; cdr3_length: 15; v_call: TRBV5-1; d_call: NA; cdr3_nt: TGCGCCAGCAGCCGAGACCACGGGGCCTACAATGAGCAGTTCTTC; cdr3_aa: CASSRDHGAYNEQFF
j_call: TRBJ2-5; clone_size: NA; cdr3_length: 15; v_call: TRBV7-3; d_call: NA; cdr3_nt: TGTGCCAGCAGCTTAACTTGGGGCAGCGGGGAGACCCAGTACTTC; cdr3_aa: CASSLTWGSGETQYF
j_call: TRBJ1-3; clone_size: NA; cdr3_length: 16; v_call: TRBV18; d_call: NA; cdr3_nt: TGTGCCAGCTCACCCATACCTAGGGCATCTGGAAACACCATATATTTT; cdr3_aa: CASSPIPRASGNTIYF
j_call: TRBJ2-7; clone_size: NA; cdr3_length: 15; v_call: TRBV28; d_call: TRBD1; cdr3_nt: TGTGCCAGCACTCAACCGACAGGGATAGGGTACGAGCAGTACTTC; cdr3_aa: CASTQPTGIGYEQYF
j_call: TRBJ2-1; clone_size: NA; cdr3_length: 15; v_call: TRBV10-1; d_call: NA; cdr3_nt: TGCGCCAGCAGCACCGAAGGGCGGGGAAACAATGAGCAGTTCTTC; cdr3_aa: CASSTEGRGNNEQFF
j_call: TRBJ1-4; clone_size: NA; cdr3_length: 12; v_call: TRBV7-4; d_call: NA; cdr3_nt: TGTGCCAGCAGCTTAGAGTTAGAAAAACTGTTTTTT; cdr3_aa: CASSLELEKLFF
j_call: TRBJ2-7; clone_size: once; cdr3_length: 16; v_call: TRBV2; d_call: TRBD1; cdr3_nt: TGTGCCAGCAGTCCTACCCCGGACAGGGTCCAAGGGGAGCAGTACTTC; cdr3_aa: CASSPTPDRVQGEQYF
j_call: TRBJ2-5; clone_size: NA; cdr3_length: 13; v_call: TRBV6-5; d_call: NA; cdr3_nt: TGTGCCAGCAGTTACCGGTGGCAAGAGACCCAGTACTTC; cdr3_aa: CASSYRWQETQYF
j_call: TRBJ2-1; clone_size: few; cdr3_length: 17; v_call: TRBV4-1; d_call: NA; cdr3_nt: TGCGCCAGCAGCCAAGATAGGGGGGGAGGCCTGGGGAATGAGCAGTTCTTC; cdr3_aa: CASSQDRGGGLGNEQFF
j_call: TRBJ2-1; clone_size: many; cdr3_length: 15; v_call: TRBV15; d_call: TRBD2; cdr3_nt: TGTGCCACCAGCAGAAGCGGGAGCGGCAGAAATGAGCAGTTCTTC; cdr3_aa: CATSRSGSGRNEQFF
j_call: TRBJ1-2; clone_size: NA; cdr3_length: 15; v_call: TRBV28; d_call: NA; cdr3_nt: TGTGCCAGCAGTTTAGCCTACCATTCGGCGGGTGGCTACACCTTC; cdr3_aa: CASSLAYHSAGGYTF
j_call: TRBJ1-2; clone_size: NA; cdr3_length: 14; v_call: TRBV28; d_call: TRBD1; cdr3_nt: TGTGCCAGCAGTTTTAGGGGGCCAAACTATGGCTACACCTTC; cdr3_aa: CASSFRGPNYGYTF
j_call: TRBJ1-5; clone_size: few; cdr3_length: 13; v_call: TRBV2; d_call: NA; cdr3_nt: TGTGCCAGCAGTCCAGACAGGAATCAGCCCCAGCATTTT; cdr3_aa: CASSPDRNQPQHF
j_call: TRBJ2-5; clone_size: NA; cdr3_length: 17; v_call: TRBV4-1; d_call: TRBD2; cdr3_nt: TGCGCCAGCAGCCCGATATGGAAGCGGGAGGGCCAAGAGACCCAGTACTTC; cdr3_aa: CASSPIWKREGQETQYF
j_call: TRBJ1-2; clone_size: NA; cdr3_length: 15; v_call: TRBV28; d_call: NA; cdr3_nt: TGTGCCAGCAGTTTGGGTGGGCCGGCTAACTATGGCTACACCTTC; cdr3_aa: CASSLGGPANYGYTF
j_call: TRBJ2-2; clone_size: NA; cdr3_length: 19; v_call: TRBV4-1; d_call: TRBD2; cdr3_nt: TGCGCCAGCAGCCACCGCGGGACTAGCGGGAGCCTTAGTGGCGGGGAGCTGTTTTTT; cdr3_aa: CASSHRGTSGSLSGGELFF
j_call: TRBJ2-7; clone_size: few; cdr3_length: 13; v_call: TRBV5-4; d_call: NA; cdr3_nt: TGTGCCAGCAGCCCGACGACATCCTACGAGCAGTACTTC; cdr3_aa: CASSPTTSYEQYF
j_call: TRBJ1-2; clone_size: NA; cdr3_length: 16; v_call: TRBV2; d_call: TRBD1; cdr3_nt: TGTGCCAGCAGCACCGGGACAGGGGGGAGTTCCTATGGCTACACCTTC; cdr3_aa: CASSTGTGGSSYGYTF
j_call: TRBJ2-3; clone_size: once; cdr3_length: 16; v_call: TRBV5-8; d_call: NA; cdr3_nt: TGTGCCAGCAGAACACTCCAGGTCCTCCTCACAGATACGCAGTATTTT; cdr3_aa: CASRTLQVLLTDTQYF
j_call: TRBJ1-1; clone_size: NA; cdr3_length: 14; v_call: TRBV6-1; d_call: NA; cdr3_nt: TGTGCCAGCAGTGAACGGAGCAGAAACACTGAAGCTTTCTTT; cdr3_aa: CASSERSRNTEAFF